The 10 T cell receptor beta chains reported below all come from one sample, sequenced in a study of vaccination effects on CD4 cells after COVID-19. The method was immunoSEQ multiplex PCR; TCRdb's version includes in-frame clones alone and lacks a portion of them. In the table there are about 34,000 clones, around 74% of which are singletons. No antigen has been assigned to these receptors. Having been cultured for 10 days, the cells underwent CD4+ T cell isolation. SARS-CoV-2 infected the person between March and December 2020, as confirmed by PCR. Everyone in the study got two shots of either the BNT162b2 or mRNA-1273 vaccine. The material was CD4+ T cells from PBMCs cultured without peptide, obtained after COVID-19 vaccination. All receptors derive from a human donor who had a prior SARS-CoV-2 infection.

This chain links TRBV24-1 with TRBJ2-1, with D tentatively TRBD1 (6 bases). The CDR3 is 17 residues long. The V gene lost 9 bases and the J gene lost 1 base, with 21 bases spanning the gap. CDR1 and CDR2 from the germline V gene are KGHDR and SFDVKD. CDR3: CATFPGHFPDSYNEQFF. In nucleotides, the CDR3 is TGTGCCACCTTCCCGGGACATTTCCCAGATTCCTACAATGAGCAGTTCTTC.

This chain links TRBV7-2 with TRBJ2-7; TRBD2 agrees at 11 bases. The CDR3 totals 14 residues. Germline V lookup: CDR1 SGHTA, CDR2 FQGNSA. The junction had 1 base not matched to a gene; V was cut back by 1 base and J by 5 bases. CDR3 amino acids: CASSLETSGDEQYF. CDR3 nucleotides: TGTGCCAGCAGCTTAGAGACTAGCGGGGACGAGCAGTACTTC.

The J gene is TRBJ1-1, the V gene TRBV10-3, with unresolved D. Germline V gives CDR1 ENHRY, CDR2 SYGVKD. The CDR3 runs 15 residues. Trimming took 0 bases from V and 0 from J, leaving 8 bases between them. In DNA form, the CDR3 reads TGTGCCATCAGTGAGTCGATAGCTATGAACACTGAAGCTTTCTTT. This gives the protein CAISESIAMNTEAFF.

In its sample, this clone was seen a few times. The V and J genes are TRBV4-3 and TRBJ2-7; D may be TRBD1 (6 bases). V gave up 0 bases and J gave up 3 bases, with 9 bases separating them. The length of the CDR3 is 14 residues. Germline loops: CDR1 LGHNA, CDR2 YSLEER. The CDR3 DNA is TGCGCCAGCAGCCAAGACCACAGGGTCTACGAGCAGTACTTC. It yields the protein CASSQDHRVYEQYF.

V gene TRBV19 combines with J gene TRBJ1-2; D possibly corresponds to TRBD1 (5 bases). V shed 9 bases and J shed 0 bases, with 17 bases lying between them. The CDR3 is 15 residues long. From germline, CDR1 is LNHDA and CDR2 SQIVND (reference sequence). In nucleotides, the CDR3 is TGTGCCAGCTCCGACTCACGAGGGGCTAACTATGGCTACACCTTC. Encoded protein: CASSDSRGANYGYTF.

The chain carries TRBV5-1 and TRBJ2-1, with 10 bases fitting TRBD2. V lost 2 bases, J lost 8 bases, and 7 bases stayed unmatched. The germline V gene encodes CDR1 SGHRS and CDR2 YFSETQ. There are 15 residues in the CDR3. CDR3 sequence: CASSFRLAGSDEQFF. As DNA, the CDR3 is TGCGCCAGCAGCTTCCGACTAGCGGGCTCGGATGAGCAGTTCTTC.

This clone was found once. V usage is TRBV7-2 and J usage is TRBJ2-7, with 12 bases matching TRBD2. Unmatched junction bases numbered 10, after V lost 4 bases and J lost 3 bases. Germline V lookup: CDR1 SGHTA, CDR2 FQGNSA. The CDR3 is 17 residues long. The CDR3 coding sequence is TGTGCCAGCAGCTATAAGGCACTAGCGGGGGGTCTCTACGAGCAGTACTTC. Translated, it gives CASSYKALAGGLYEQYF.

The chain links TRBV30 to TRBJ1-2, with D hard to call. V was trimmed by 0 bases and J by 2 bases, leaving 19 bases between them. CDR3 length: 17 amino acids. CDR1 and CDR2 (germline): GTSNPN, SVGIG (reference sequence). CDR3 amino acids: CAWSVGLNYARNYGYTF. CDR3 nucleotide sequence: TGTGCCTGGAGTGTGGGGTTAAATTACGCCAGAAACTATGGCTACACCTTC. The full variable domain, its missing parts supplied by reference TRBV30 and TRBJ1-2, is SQTIHQWPATLVQPVGSPLSLECTVEGTSNPNLYWYRQAAGRGLQLLFYSVGIGQISSEVPQNLSASRPQDRQFILSSKKLLLSDSGFYLCAWSVGLNYARNYGYTFGSGTRLTVV.

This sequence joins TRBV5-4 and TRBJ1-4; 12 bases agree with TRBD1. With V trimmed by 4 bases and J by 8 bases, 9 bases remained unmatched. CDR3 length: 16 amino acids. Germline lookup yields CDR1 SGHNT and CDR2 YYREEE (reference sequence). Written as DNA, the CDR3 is TGTGCCAGCAGCGAAGAGCCGGGACAGGGGGCCGAAAAACTGTTTTTT. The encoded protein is CASSEEPGQGAEKLFF. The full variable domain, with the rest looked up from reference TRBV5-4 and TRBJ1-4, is ETGVTQSPTHLIKTRGQQVTLRCSSQSGHNTVSWYQQALGQGPQFIFQYYREEENGRGNFPPRFSGLQFPNYSSELNVNALELDDSALYLCASSEEPGQGAEKLFFGSGTQLSVL.

In DNA form, the CDR3 reads TGTGCCAGCAGCTACCAATCGGACAGCGAGCCTGAAGCTTTCTTT. Amino acids: CASSYQSDSEPEAFF. This sequence joins TRBV9 and TRBJ1-1; perhaps TRBD1 as D (6 bases). Germline V CDR1 and CDR2: SGDLS, YYNGEE. Deletions cut 4 bases from V and 6 bases from J, with 19 bases between. CDR3 length: 15 residues.